Listed below are T cell receptor beta chains from one sample, sequenced in a study of blood T cell repertoires in COVID-19. Sequenced by immunoSEQ multiplex PCR; TCRdb stores in-frame clones only, minus some. The sample has 150,000 to 200,000 clones, around 85% seen once. Sample: peripheral blood. Receptors were obtained from a man aged 45-65 years with active or convalescent COVID-19. CDR3s include the opening cysteine and the closing phenylalanine or tryptophan. The D gene is left open where the match is weak. Clone sizes are given selectively: once, few, many, or a class where the clone is expanded.

v_call	j_call	clone_size	d_call	cdr3_length	cdr3_nt	cdr3_aa
TRBV6-5	TRBJ1-6	-	TRBD1	15	TGTGCCAGCAGTTACACGACAGGGGTCGACTCACCCCTCCACTTT	CASSYTTGVDSPLHF
TRBV12-3/TRBV12-4	TRBJ1-2	-	TRBD1	13	TGTGCCACCTATTCGGGACAGGGGGCAGGCTACACCTTC	CATYSGQGAGYTF
TRBV6-5	TRBJ2-7	-	-	14	TGTGCCAGCCATCGGACAGCGTTATCCTACGAGCAGTACTTC	CASHRTALSYEQYF
TRBV3-1/TRBV3-2	TRBJ2-5	-	TRBD2	18	TGTGCCAGCAGCCCTGGAGGTTGGGGAGTAGCGGGGGGGGAGACCCAGTACTTC	CASSPGGWGVAGGETQYF
TRBV25-1	TRBJ2-1	-	-	14	TGTGCCAGCAGTGGGGGGGAACAGCACAATGAGCAGTTCTTC	CASSGGEQHNEQFF
TRBV10-3	TRBJ2-3	-	-	13	TGTGCCATCAGTGAGTCGTGGCCAGATACGCAGTATTTT	CAISESWPDTQYF
TRBV30	TRBJ2-3	-	TRBD1	15	TGTGCCTGGAGTGTCGGGACAGAACTCACAGATACGCAGTATTTT	CAWSVGTELTDTQYF
TRBV27	TRBJ2-7	-	-	16	TGTGCCAGCAGTTCCCCCTTAGCGGATTGGGGATCTGAGCAGTACTTC	CASSSPLADWGSEQYF
TRBV27	TRBJ2-1	-	TRBD2	18	TGTGCCAGCAGTTTAATAAATTCCCCCGGGGGGGCCTACAATGAGCAGTTCTTC	CASSLINSPGGAYNEQFF
TRBV28	TRBJ1-1	-	-	13	TGTGCCACAAAAAAGGGGATACGGACTGAAGCTTTCTTT	CATKKGIRTEAFF
TRBV15	TRBJ2-5	few	TRBD1	14	TGTGCCACCAGCACGAGGGGGCACCAAGAGACCCAGTACTTC	CATSTRGHQETQYF
TRBV6-5	TRBJ2-3	-	-	16	TGTGCCAGCAGTTACTCGAGGCGGTTAGTAACAGATACGCAGTATTTT	CASSYSRRLVTDTQYF
TRBV30	TRBJ2-5	once	TRBD1	15	TGTGCCTGGAGAGTAGGCAGGGGGAAGGGAGAGACCCAGTACTTC	CAWRVGRGKGETQYF
TRBV19	TRBJ1-1	-	TRBD1	16	TGTGCCAGTAGTAAGGGGACAGGGGGCGCGAACACTGAAGCTTTCTTT	CASSKGTGGANTEAFF
TRBV5-6	TRBJ1-5	-	-	16	TGTGCCAGCAGCTGGGGCGGCCAGGGTTTAAATCAGCCCCAGCATTTT	CASSWGGQGLNQPQHF
TRBV4-3	TRBJ2-5	-	TRBD2	15	TGCGCCAGCAGCCAAGATCAAGGAGGGAGGGGGACCCAGTACTTC	CASSQDQGGRGTQYF
TRBV18	TRBJ1-6	once	-	13	TGTGCCAGCTCAGCCGATGCTGGTGCGCCCCTCCACTTT	CASSADAGAPLHF
TRBV7-6	TRBJ2-3	-	TRBD2	17	TGTGCCAGCAGCCAGGGAGGGGAGATTGGCGGCACAGATACGCAGTATTTT	CASSQGGEIGGTDTQYF
TRBV4-1	TRBJ1-5	-	-	17	TGCGCCAGCAGCCCGTCGATGGACAGTGAGGCCAATCAGCCCCAGCATTTT	CASSPSMDSEANQPQHF
TRBV5-5	TRBJ1-4	many	TRBD1	15	TGTGCCAGCAGCTCGACAGGGGGCGTGAAGGAAAAACTGTTTTTT	CASSSTGGVKEKLFF
TRBV29-1	TRBJ1-4	-	-	12	TGCAGCGTTGTTCAGGGGAATGAAAAACTGTTTTTT	CSVVQGNEKLFF
TRBV6-1	TRBJ1-1	-	-	15	TGTGCCAGCAGTGAAGATGGGGAGGCGAACACTGAAGCTTTCTTT	CASSEDGEANTEAFF
TRBV5-6	TRBJ1-1	-	-	15	TGTGCCAGCAGCACCGCTTGGGGACTTAACACTGAAGCTTTCTTT	CASSTAWGLNTEAFF
TRBV6-5	TRBJ2-2	-	TRBD2	14	TGTGCCAGCACCCAGGGAGGGGACACCGGGGAGCTGTTTTTT	CASTQGGDTGELFF
TRBV19	TRBJ1-1	-	-	12	TGTGCCAGTAGTGAGATGAACACTGAAGCTTTCTTT	CASSEMNTEAFF
TRBV29-1	TRBJ1-1	-	TRBD1	12	TGCAGCGCCCACTCAGGGGGCACTGAAGCTTTCTTT	CSAHSGGTEAFF
TRBV5-1	TRBJ1-4	-	-	17	TGCGCCAGCAGCCTAGATCCCAGTCCAGGGCCGAGTGAAAAACTGTTTTTT	CASSLDPSPGPSEKLFF
TRBV4-3	TRBJ1-2	-	TRBD1	15	TGCGCCAGCAGCCAGCAAACAGGGGGCGACTATGGCTACACCTTC	CASSQQTGGDYGYTF
TRBV7-2	TRBJ2-5	few	TRBD2	17	TGTGCCAGCAGCTTAGTATTGGCTAGCGGGGCACAAGAGACCCAGTACTTC	CASSLVLASGAQETQYF
TRBV6-5	TRBJ1-5	-	-	14	TGTGCCAGCACGCAGGGGCCTAGCAATCAGCCCCAGCATTTT	CASTQGPSNQPQHF
TRBV7-9	TRBJ1-2	once	TRBD1	12	TGTGCCAGCAGCCCTCGGGACAGAAGCTACACCTTC	CASSPRDRSYTF
TRBV18	TRBJ1-6	-	-	15	TGTGCCAGCTCACCTACGGGGGGGGCTAATTCACCCCTCCACTTT	CASSPTGGANSPLHF
TRBV24-1	TRBJ2-7	-	TRBD2	15	TGTGCCACCAGGAGCCTAGCGGGTTGCTCCTACGAGCAGTACTTC	CATRSLAGCSYEQYF
TRBV30	TRBJ1-5	-	-	13	TGTGCCTGGAGTTCTACCCAAAATCAGCCCCAGCATTTT	CAWSSTQNQPQHF
TRBV18	TRBJ2-7	-	-	14	TGTGCCAGCTCAGAGGAGGGCCTTACCTACGAGCAGTACTTC	CASSEEGLTYEQYF
TRBV5-4	TRBJ1-2	-	-	16	TGTGCCAGCAGCGCGTCGACAAAACTCGGCCTTTATGGCTACACCTTC	CASSASTKLGLYGYTF
TRBV6-5	TRBJ2-7	-	-	13	TGTGCCAGCAGTTACTCGAGCCGGGACGAGCAGTACTTC	CASSYSSRDEQYF
TRBV24-1	TRBJ2-1	-	-	16	TGTGCCACCAGTGATTTGTCGGCAGGGCGTTTCAATGAGCAGTTCTTC	CATSDLSAGRFNEQFF
TRBV7-2	TRBJ2-1	-	TRBD2	15	TGTGCCAGCAGCCCGAACAGCGGGGGGGTTTTTACCGAGTTCTTC	CASSPNSGGVFTEFF
TRBV4-3	TRBJ1-1	-	-	13	TGCGCCAGCAGCCAAGATCTCGGCACTGAAGCTTTCTTT	CASSQDLGTEAFF
TRBV11-2	TRBJ1-1	-	TRBD1	14	TGTGCCAGCAGCTCTGGGACAGTGAACACTGAAGCTTTCTTT	CASSSGTVNTEAFF
TRBV27	TRBJ2-1	few	TRBD2	14	TGTGCCAGCACCACACACCTAGCGGGCAATGAGCAGTTCTTC	CASTTHLAGNEQFF
TRBV7-9	TRBJ2-5	once	-	15	TGTGCCAGCAGCTTAGGTGGGACTCTTTATGAGACCCAGTACTTC	CASSLGGTLYETQYF
TRBV28	TRBJ1-1	-	TRBD1	16	TGTGCCAGCAGTCCCTCCTTAGGACAGGGTGACACTGAAGCTTTCTTT	CASSPSLGQGDTEAFF
TRBV10-3	TRBJ1-1	-	-	14	TGTGCCATCAAGGAGGCGTCGGTGAACACTGAAGCTTTCTTT	CAIKEASVNTEAFF
TRBV6-2/TRBV6-3	TRBJ2-6	-	-	16	TGTGCCAGCAGCTCCCGCGCCGGTTTGGGGGCCAACGTCCTGACTTTC	CASSSRAGLGANVLTF
TRBV6-5	TRBJ2-6	-	TRBD2	16	TGTGCCAGCAGTTACCAAACTAGCGCTGGGGCCAACGTCCTGACTTTC	CASSYQTSAGANVLTF
TRBV7-9	TRBJ2-3	few	TRBD2	16	TGTGCCAGTTTAGTCCCACTAGCGGGGAGCACAGATACGCAGTATTTT	CASLVPLAGSTDTQYF
TRBV6-2/TRBV6-3	TRBJ2-3	-	TRBD1	17	TGTGCCAGCAGTTTCTCCGGGACAGGGGGGTCATCAGATACGCAGTATTTT	CASSFSGTGGSSDTQYF